Below are 15 T cell receptor beta chains sequenced from a single sample in a study of blood T cell repertoires in COVID-19. Only in-frame clones appear in the TCRdb table, and some are missing; sequencing was by immunoSEQ multiplex PCR. The data contain over 110,000 clones, 60% to 85% of them singletons. Sequencing was done on a sample of peripheral blood. The source of these receptors is a woman in her sixties or seventies with acute or convalescent COVID-19.

This clone was seen a single time. J is TRBJ2-3 and V is TRBV28; 9 bases agree with TRBD2. V gave up 0 bases and J gave up 2 bases; unmatched junction bases: 6. The CDR3 is 17 amino acids. Germline loops: CDR1 MDHEN, CDR2 SYDVKM. CDR3 protein: CASSLWSSGDFTDTQYF. The CDR3 region has the DNA TGTGCCAGCAGTTTATGGTCTAGCGGGGACTTCACAGATACGCAGTATTTT.

The V call is TRBV10-3, the J call TRBJ2-7, with 15 bases lining up with TRBD2. From germline, CDR1 is ENHRY and CDR2 SYGVKD. The V and J ends lost 9 bases and 2 bases, in that order; junction bases with no gene match: 8. The CDR3 has 16 residues. CDR3 coding DNA: TGTGCCATTGGGACTAGCGGGAGGAGACGCACCTACGAGCAGTACTTC. Translation gives CAIGTSGRRRTYEQYF.

The chain combines TRBV5-1 with TRBJ1-4; possibly TRBD1 for D (6 bases). Trimming removed 4 bases from V and 3 bases from J, with 10 bases in between. The CDR3 length is 14 residues. CDR1 and CDR2 from the germline V gene are SGHRS and YFSETQ. CDR3 DNA sequence: TGCGCCAGCAGCCTCCCAGGGGCTAATGAAAAACTGTTTTTT. Residues: CASSLPGANEKLFF.

The CDR3 sequence is CASSSDTNNYGYTF. In DNA form, the CDR3 reads TGTGCCAGCTCCTCGGACACGAATAACTATGGCTACACCTTC. The chain links TRBV18 to TRBJ1-2; the D gene is possibly TRBD1 (5 bases). The CDR3 runs 14 residues. Per the germline V gene, CDR1 is KGHSH and CDR2 is LQKENI. V dropped 6 bases and J dropped 1 base, with 12 bases sitting between them.

The chain carries TRBV6-5 and TRBJ1-6, with a weak D call TRBD1 (6 bases). Trimming took off 6 bases at V and 6 bases at J, with 12 bases between the two ends. CDR1 and CDR2 (germline): MNHEY, SVGAGI. This CDR3 has 14 residues. The CDR3 DNA sequence: TGTGCCAGCAGACAGGGTTTAACTAATTCACCCCTCCACTTT. Translating it yields CASRQGLTNSPLHF.

The gene calls are TRBV15 and TRBJ2-1; 12 bases agree with TRBD2. This CDR3 spans 14 amino acids. The J segment lost 7 bases and the V segment lost 3 bases, leaving 1 base of the junction unmatched. CDR1 and CDR2 from the germline V gene are LNHNV and YYDKDF (reference sequence). CDR3 in amino acids: CATSSGTSGNEQFF. CDR3 DNA sequence: TGTGCCACCAGCAGCGGGACTAGCGGGAATGAGCAGTTCTTC.

The V call is TRBV2, the J call TRBJ2-7; the match to TRBD2 covers 9 bases. The germline V gene encodes CDR1 SNHLY and CDR2 FYNNEI. V lost 6 bases and J lost 5; bases outside the gene matches: 8. This CDR3 contains 14 residues. The DNA of the CDR3 is TGTGCCAGCAGGGACGGGACTAGCCTCGACGAGCAGTACTTC. Protein: CASRDGTSLDEQYF. The variable domain in full, completed from reference TRBV2 and TRBJ2-7, reads EPEVTQTPSHQVTQMGQEVILRCVPISNHLYFYWYRQILGQKVEFLVSFYNNEISEKSEIFDDQFSVERPDGSNFTLKIRSTKLEDSAMYFCASRDGTSLDEQYFGPGTRLTVT.

This clone was picked up a small number of times. This rearrangement joins TRBV28 to TRBJ1-1; no reliable D call. The CDR3 contains 15 residues. V was pared by 4 bases and J by 1 base, with 13 bases between. CDR1 MDHEN and CDR2 SYDVKM come from the germline V gene. CDR3 nucleotides: TGTGCCAGCAGTTCGAGGAGGTTTTCGAACACTGAAGCTTTCTTT. It encodes CASSSRRFSNTEAFF.

The rearrangement joins TRBV2 to TRBJ1-1, with 7 bases matching TRBD1. Trimming removed 7 bases from V and 0 bases from J; junction bases left unmatched: 11. CDR3 length equals 16 residues. CDR1 is SNHLY and CDR2 is FYNNEI in the germline V gene. The CDR3 sequence: CASTRLPGGMNTEAFF. DNA of the CDR3: TGTGCCAGCACTAGACTCCCAGGGGGGATGAACACTGAAGCTTTCTTT.

V and J are TRBV7-2 and TRBJ1-5, with D unresolved. CDR3 size: 16 residues. Germline V CDR1 and CDR2: SGHTA, FQGNSA. Trimming pared 0 bases from V and 1 base from J, leaving 10 bases between. The CDR3 DNA sequence: TGTGCCAGCAGCTTAGCGTGGGGAGGGAGCAATCAGCCCCAGCATTTT. Protein sequence: CASSLAWGGSNQPQHF.

The V and J genes are TRBV19 and TRBJ1-4; D is perhaps TRBD1 (5 bases). Trimming removed 5 bases at V and 0 bases at J, with 13 bases between. CDR1 is LNHDA and CDR2 is SQIVND in the germline V gene (reference sequence). This CDR3 comprises 16 residues. This chain's CDR3 is CASSVGLTATNEKLFF. DNA for the CDR3: TGTGCCAGTAGTGTGGGGCTAACCGCAACTAATGAAAAACTGTTTTTT.

A single count supports this clone. One junction end disagrees with the germline gene, perhaps due to a read error. The chain carries TRBV5-6 and TRBJ1-3; D possibly corresponds to TRBD1 (5 bases). Per germline, CDR1 SGHDT and CDR2 YYEEEE. The CDR3 length is 15 residues. The CDR3: CASSSRGNSRNTIYF. The CDR3 nucleotides are TGTGCCAGCAGCTCCCGGGGGAACTCTCGAAACACCATATATTTT.

This chain links TRBV30 with TRBJ1-4; D may be TRBD1 (5 bases). V lost 4 bases and J lost 8, with 14 bases in between. Germline V lookup: CDR1 GTSNPN, CDR2 SVGIG (reference sequence). The CDR3 contains 13 residues. The CDR3 bases are TGTGCCTGGATGGCGATAGGGGTCGAAAAACTGTTTTTT. Translated, it gives CAWMAIGVEKLFF.

V is TRBV28 and J is TRBJ2-1; D remains ambiguous. The CDR3 totals 17 residues. The germline V gene has CDR1 MDHEN and CDR2 SYDVKM. Trimming stripped 4 bases from V and 0 bases from J, with 16 bases between. CDR3 in amino acids: CASSSPLGASSYNEQFF. The CDR3 nucleotides are TGTGCCAGCAGTTCGCCCCTAGGTGCGAGCTCCTACAATGAGCAGTTCTTC.

V gene TRBV10-2 combines with J gene TRBJ2-1; perhaps TRBD1 as D (5 bases). From germline, CDR1 is WSHSY and CDR2 SAAADI. V shed 2 bases and J shed 5 bases, with 13 bases lying between them. The CDR3 contains 15 residues. CDR3 DNA sequence: TGCGCCAGCAGTGAGGGGGCTAGGATAGACAATGAGCAGTTCTTC. Amino acids: CASSEGARIDNEQFF.